This TCR beta chain was sequenced for a study of PD-L1 blockade in urothelial cancer (dated by TCRdb to 2016 to 2017). In the study overall: Therapy was started around 2014 for all patients, and atezolizumab 1,200 mg was administered intravenously every 3 weeks. Pretreatment tumor samples, along with matched peripheral blood collected serially before and after atezolizumab treatment, underwent TCR sequencing. Pretreatment blood TCR-seq was available for twenty-nine patients, at least one posttreatment blood collection was obtained for some 25 patients, and tumor TCR-seq was available for some 25 patients. Blood samples were analyzed 3 weeks after the start of treatment (second dose) and 6 weeks after the start of treatment. Blood samples yielded a median of around 140,000 T cells and roughly 83,000 unique TCRs, with median clonality 0.080. Durable clinical benefit was achieved by nine patients and was not achieved by 20 patients. The study was an exploratory multi-omic analysis of somatic, immune and clinical correlates of response to PD-L1 blockade with atezolizumab in urothelial cancer. An ECOG performance status of 0 or 1 was recorded for the patients, and 0 to 3 prior chemotherapy regimens had been received by the patients. In the same patients, pretreatment tumors underwent whole exome sequencing and RNA sequencing in addition to TCR sequencing. Durable clinical benefit was defined as a progression-free survival longer than 6 months, and TCR features were additionally tested against progression-free survival and overall survival. About nine tenths of the roughly 29 patients were identified as males with urothelial cancer of bladder origin, and a prior smoking history was reported by 18 of 29 patients. Study-level results and caveats: Improved progression-free and overall survival was associated with having pretreatment peripheral blood TCR clonality below the median. Small sample size (n ≈ 28) and many exploratory analyses mean the results are intended to be hypothesis-generating. At 3 weeks after the start of treatment, tumor-associated TCR clones in peripheral blood had expanded more in patients with durable benefit (n ≈ 24, p = 0.022).

Remarks on this clone: The target of this receptor is not known. No much larger clone exists at a distance of one base, and base qualities are not known.

CDR1 and CDR2 (SGHAT, FQNNGV) derive from the germline V gene. From cysteine to phenylalanine, the CDR3 is 15 amino acids long. The kept DNA is CDR3 alone, 45 bases in frame from the first base. Relative to germline, V is missing 3 bases and J is missing 0 bases, with 2 bases of the junction outside any gene match. Synthetic TCR analog templates were spiked into each PCR so that absolute template abundance could be estimated from read counts. The immunoSEQ assay was used to amplify TCRbeta CDR3 regions from genomic DNA with bias-controlled V and J gene primers. Rearranged TCRbeta segments were sequenced at approximately 20X coverage. Regarding the original processing steps: Clustering was used to correct sequencing errors, and CDR3s were annotated against IMGT so that V, D and J genes could be assigned. Only productive TCRbeta rearrangements were used in downstream analyses, excluding out-of-frame or stop-codon sequences. Clonality was computed as one minus Shannon entropy normalized by the log of the number of unique productive sequences. Fisher's exact test with Benjamini-Hochberg correction, at a threshold of adjusted p below 0.01, was used to find clones that differed between time points or between blood and tumor. As stored in TCRdb, this immuneACCESS dataset retains in-frame rearrangements with V and J assigned. A fraction of the clones does not appear; measured against another copy, unresolved V genes explain less than half of the discrepancy, and the remainder lacks a known reason. V, J and clone size were drawn from that table, and D and trimming were deduced from the DNA. Present in this sample are nearly 50,000 clones, more than 80% of which were seen just once. Approximately 10% of the sample rests with the top ten.

This sample's time point label indicates: peripheral blood 6 weeks after treatment start. A total of around 30 patients with locally advanced or metastatic urothelial carcinoma, treated at Memorial Sloan Kettering on a trial protocol, made up the cohort. Peripheral blood mononuclear cells were collected pretreatment and during treatment, with between 1 and 8 total time points per patient. The Qiagen DNeasy Blood extraction kit was used to purify genomic DNA from total PBMCs and tumor samples. Collected pretreatment and during treatment, PBMCs were isolated and stored as previously described. This TCR came from a man aged 70-80 years with urothelial cancer. The V and J genes are TRBV11-2 and TRBJ1-3; the junction holds 7 bases that match TRBD1. The sequences come from PBMCs, collected around atezolizumab (anti-PD-L1) treatment. The sequenced DNA is TGTGCCAGCAGCTTGACAGGGTCCTCTGGAAACACCATATATTTT. This translates into CASSLTGSSGNTIYF.